This record concerns one TCR beta chain sequence. Its specificity is unknown. This clone may be a read error of a much larger clone one base away. DNA and RNA were both co-extracted from approximately 20-30 mg of bulk tissue that had not been sorted. The template, around 520 ng total RNA, yielded TCR beta cDNA made with a constant-region primer. Three nested multiplex PCR rounds, a slightly modified ARM-PCR, produced the libraries for TCR beta. The two initial PCR rounds, nine to eleven cycles each, used TRBV1-TRBV30 forward and C-beta reverse primers. TCRdb reprocessed the multiplex PCR reads via MiXCR and lists one record per CDR3 protein. The profile covers roughly 53,000 distinct CDR3 sequences, with 70% to 75% appearing a single time and approximately 25% taken by the ten largest. This specimen comes from a study of tumor-infiltrating lymphocytes in primary liver carcinoma. Turning to the study itself: Samples gave roughly 3.5 to 7.5 million productive TCRbeta reads, similar across tissue types. Study-wide points: There were only about 8-25% of top clones found in all five tumor regions.

Trimming pared 5 bases from V and 3 bases from J, leaving 19 bases between. The CDR3 runs to 16 residues. From germline, CDR1 is MGHRA and CDR2 YSYEKL. The chain joins TRBV4-1 to TRBJ1-2, with D possibly being TRBD1 (5 bases). The TCR was taken from a man aged 40-49 years with primary liver carcinoma and hepatitis B virus infection. Material for sequencing was liver tumor tissue from sampling region 2. As for subset: tumor region T2, inferior pole. The CDR3 region is CASSFERAGTYYGYTF. Here the CDR3 DNA reads TGCGCCAGCAGCTTCGAGAGGGCAGGGACTTACTATGGCTACACCTTC.